A selection of T cell receptor beta chains follows, all from one sample in a study of post-analysis software for immune sequencing data. One entry per CDR3 protein, called by TCRdb with MiXCR from the PCR reads. The sample includes about 770,000 distinct CDR3 sequences, around 42% of them seen just once. Sequencing was performed on blood. The receptor source for this set is a girl under 18 with multiple sclerosis. Each CDR3 is given with its conserved first and last residue. D genes are given only for firm matches. A clone size is listed for some rows: how often the clone was seen (once, few, many), or a class if it is expanded.

J: TRBJ2-1
D: TRBD2
size: .
V: TRBV12-3/TRBV12-4
CDR3: CASSASGRQVNEQFF
DNA: TGTGCCAGCAGCGCTAGCGGGAGACAGGTCAATGAGCAGTTCTTC

J: TRBJ2-5
D: .
size: .
V: TRBV7-6
CDR3: CASSRWEQETQYF
DNA: TGTGCCAGCAGCCGATGGGAGCAAGAGACCCAGTACTTC

J: TRBJ2-7
D: TRBD2
size: .
V: TRBV10-2
CDR3: CASNRGGLADKSYEQYF
DNA: TGCGCCAGCAATAGGGGGGGACTAGCGGACAAATCCTACGAGCAGTACTTC

J: TRBJ2-3
D: .
size: few
V: TRBV7-6
CDR3: CASSRYASGTSTDTQYF
DNA: TGTGCCAGCAGCCGCTATGCTTCGGGGACTAGCACAGATACGCAGTATTTT

J: TRBJ2-5
D: TRBD1
size: .
V: TRBV7-2
CDR3: CASRPTEGQIQETQYF
DNA: TGTGCCAGCAGACCAACCGAGGGACAGATCCAAGAGACCCAGTACTTC

J: TRBJ2-7
D: .
size: .
V: TRBV20-1
CDR3: CSARALGASYEQYF
DNA: TGCAGTGCTAGAGCCCTGGGGGCCTCCTACGAGCAGTACTTC

J: TRBJ1-1
D: .
size: few
V: TRBV10-3
CDR3: CAISESTGNEAFF
DNA: TGTGCCATCAGTGAGTCGACAGGCAATGAAGCTTTCTTT

J: TRBJ2-3
D: .
size: few
V: TRBV7-7
CDR3: CASSPRIGDTQYF
DNA: TGTGCTAGCAGCCCCCGAATCGGGGATACGCAGTATTTT

J: TRBJ1-5
D: TRBD1
size: .
V: TRBV20-1
CDR3: CSALRGQATNQPQHF
DNA: TGCAGTGCCCTCCGTGGACAGGCGACCAATCAGCCCCAGCATTTT

J: TRBJ2-7
D: .
size: .
V: TRBV25-1
CDR3: CASSGRRGGYEQYF
DNA: TGTGCCAGCAGTGGACGCAGGGGGGGCTACGAGCAGTACTTC

J: TRBJ1-2
D: TRBD1
size: .
V: TRBV12-3/TRBV12-4
CDR3: CASSWDREAGYIF
DNA: TGTGCCAGCAGTTGGGACAGGGAGGCTGGCTACATCTTC

J: TRBJ1-4
D: .
size: .
V: TRBV6-5
CDR3: CASSLGQTYAGEKLFF
DNA: TGTGCCAGCAGTTTAGGACAAACATATGCCGGGGAAAAACTGTTTTTT

J: TRBJ2-1
D: .
size: few
V: TRBV7-9
CDR3: CASSLGARSAYNEQFF
DNA: TGTGCCAGCAGCTTAGGCGCCAGGTCAGCCTACAATGAGCAGTTCTTC

J: TRBJ2-5
D: .
size: many
V: TRBV20-1
CDR3: CSARGQGQETQYF
DNA: TGCAGTGCTAGAGGGCAGGGCCAAGAGACCCAGTACTTC